This T cell receptor (beta chain) was sequenced in a study of blood T cell repertoires in COVID-19. Whole-study context: Both acute and convalescent COVID-19 samples were obtained from the United States, Italy and Spain. PBMCs, B-cell-depleted T cells, or T cells were the source of the cDNA or gDNA that made up the material.

Trimming took 10 bases from V and 0 from J, leaving 13 bases between them. In germline, CDR1 is ENHRY, CDR2 SYGVKD. This CDR3 is built from 14 residues. Study processing details: Cell counts per sample came from amplifying reference gene primers. Sequencing was performed with immunoSEQ multiplex PCR; in TCRdb, only in-frame clones are kept and a portion is missing. V, J and clone size derive from that table, while D and trimming were established from the DNA sequence. The table shows about 330,000 clones, with 86% occurring only once. The source of this sequence is a woman between 50 and 59 years old with acute or convalescent COVID-19. What was sequenced was peripheral blood. The chain employs TRBV10-3 and TRBJ1-3, with D perhaps TRBD1 (5 bases). The CDR3 nucleotides read TGTGCCACCCAACAGGTTCTCTCTGGAAACACCATATATTTT. Its protein product is CATQQVLSGNTIYF.